This T cell receptor beta chain was identified in a study of T cells after yellow fever vaccination. General study results and limits: Only a small proportion of the clonotypes turned up in both the CD4 and the CD8 compartments, likely arising from convergent recombination.

Notes on this clonotype: Its antigen is unidentified.

Trimming removed 3 bases from V and 7 bases from J, with 22 bases in between. Germline lookup yields CDR1 SQVTM and CDR2 ANQGSEA. The CDR3 is made up of 16 amino acids. TCRdb re-called the 5' RACE reads with MiXCR, one entry per CDR3 protein. The sample lists hundreds of thousands of distinct CDR3 sequences, 12% occurring once. The J gene is TRBJ2-1, the V gene TRBV29-1; a weak D match, TRBD1 (7 bases). This TCR was sampled from a man younger than 35 who received the YFV17D yellow fever vaccine. The sample in question was CD4+ T cells sorted from PBMCs, obtained 15 days after the yellow fever booster vaccination. The CDR3 here is CSVDGGGTNRGNEQFF. In DNA form, the CDR3 reads TGCAGCGTTGATGGAGGGGGAACTAACAGGGGTAATGAGCAGTTCTTC.